This T cell receptor beta chain was recorded in a study of CXCR3-negative and CXCR3-positive naive CD8 T cells. Study details: Cumulative TRB read yield was some 140 million, averaging about 1.5 +/- 0.3 million per library. Notes on the study in general: In naive cells, CXCR3-negative and CXCR3-positive subsets had similar TRBV-TRBJ usage; memory cells differed. TRB CDR3 properties were used to infer TCR strength, and surface CD5 was comparable between naive subsets.

Note on this clonotype: Its antigen is undetermined.

Researchers reported sorting every CD8+ T cell subset in triplicate, 300,000 to 350,000 cells per sort. Libraries of TRB cDNA were made by 5' RACE and carried UMIs. TCRdb re-called the 5' RACE reads; every CDR3 protein appears as one record, without DNA. This repertoire includes more than 65,000 distinct CDR3 sequences. The CDR3 is 15 amino acids. Germline V gene data show CDR1 as DFQATT and CDR2 as SNEGSKA (reference sequence). The material sequenced was naive CXCR3- CD8+ T cells from blood. Indicated subset: CD45RO-CCR7+CD27+CD95- naive CD8+ T cells lacking CXCR3 (TNR3-). The clonotype was recovered from a human donor in good health. Some clones in this sample may be carry-over from other donors' samples. V usage is TRBV20-1 and J usage is TRBJ2-3; lacking DNA, the TRBD2 call made by TCRdb goes unchecked. The chain's CDR3 is CSAWLLAGDTDTQYF.